The clone carrying this T cell receptor (beta chain) was picked up a small number of times. MiXCR, applied by TCRdb to the RT-PCR reads, yields one record per CDR3 protein. The repertoire has 87,000 or so distinct CDR3 sequences, about 5% of them found once; the top ten carry about 2.8%. The record originates from a study of patients and donors after allogeneic stem cell transplantation. Trimming shortened V by 1 base and J by 6 bases, and 10 bases separated the two germline ends. The CDR3 contains 14 residues. In germline, CDR1 is LGHDT, CDR2 YNNKEL (reference sequence). This chain uses TRBV3-1 with TRBJ2-4; D not certain. The sequenced sample was blood, either unsorted or a sorted T cell fraction (not recorded which). This TCR was sampled from a human donor who was either an allogeneic HSCT recipient or a stem cell or donor lymphocyte infusion donor (not recorded which). It is not recorded whose cells these are; they may come from a transplant donor. Written as DNA, the CDR3 is TGTGCCAGCAGCCAAGCCACTCCATCAAACATTCAGTACTTC. Its translation: CASSQATPSNIQYF. Filled out from reference TRBV3-1 and TRBJ2-4, the complete variable domain reads DTAVSQTPKYLVTQMGNDKSIKCEQNLGHDTMYWYKQDSKKFLKIMFSYNNKELIINETVPNRFSPKSPDKAHLNLHINSLELGDSAVYFCASSQATPSNIQYFGAGTRLSVL.